This T cell receptor (beta chain) comes out of a study of T cells expressing NK-cell markers. Study in general: It was sorted CD3+CD56-NKG2C+, CD3+CD56+NKG2C- and CD3+CD56+NKG2C+ T cells that provided the TCR beta repertoires. Findings and limits, study-wide: HCMV specificity of the expanded NKG2C+ T cell clones was not established. Leadership of the CD3+CD56-NKG2C+ fraction also belonged to these clonotypes in four donors.

On this clonotype itself: Its cognate antigen is unknown.

One entry per CDR3 protein, without DNA, is what TCRdb gives after re-calling the 5' RACE reads. The sample holds roughly 180,000 distinct CDR3 sequences. Germline V gene lookup returns CDR1 SNHLY and CDR2 FYNNEI. CDR3 size: 13 residues. Sequencing used blood T cells: a sorted CD56 or NKG2C T cell subset, CD4+ or CD8+ T cells, or bulk PBMC T cells (not recorded which). The chain couples TRBV2 to TRBJ2-7; TCRdb's assignment of TRBD1 cannot be checked, as there is no DNA. This clonotype was obtained from a woman between 18 and 70 years old in good health. The CDR3 loop reads CASSESHKGFDIF.